This T cell receptor (beta chain) was observed in a study of blood T cells in healthy people across ages. Overall study findings and caveats: Investigators treated diversity estimates from one million T cells as underestimates. Nothing was known about donor CMV status, and this possibly confounded expanded clonotype changes.

A sample-barcoded 5' primer and a J-beta primer mix were used in a second PCR of about 7 to 11 cycles. TCRdb re-analysed the 5' RACE reads in MiXCR, keeping a single row per CDR3 protein. The sample yields about a million distinct CDR3 sequences, 51% seen once. CDR1 SGHRS and CDR2 YFSETQ come from the germline V gene. V was trimmed by 3 bases and J by 7 bases, leaving 14 bases between them. This CDR3 contains 13 residues. Per sample, no less than 6 micrograms of total RNA were extracted. A note on this clonotype: The antigen remains unidentified.

Sample: blood. The clonotype comes from a woman aged 60-75 years in good health. The chain links TRBV5-1 to TRBJ2-7, with D possibly matching TRBD2 (6 bases). DNA of the CDR3: TGCGCCAGCAGCTATGCACTAGCAAATGAGCAGTACTTC. Translating gives CASSYALANEQYF. The full variable domain, rest sourced from reference TRBV5-1 and TRBJ2-7, is KAGVTQTPRYLIKTRGQQVTLSCSPISGHRSVSWYQQTPGQGLQFLFEYFSETQRNKGNFPGRFSGRQFSNSRSEMNVSTLELGDSALYLCASSYALANEQYFGPGTRLTVT.